These 27 T cell receptor beta chains were all obtained from the same sample, sequenced in a study of blood T cells in healthy people across ages. The use of a sample-barcoded 5' primer and a J-beta primer mix characterized a second PCR of roughly 6 to 11 cycles. A single record per CDR3 protein comes from TCRdb applying MiXCR to the 5' RACE reads. Counted here are about 970,000 distinct CDR3 sequences, roughly 51% occurring once; the ten biggest clones make up about a fifth. The sequenced sample was blood. The source of these receptors is a woman aged 55-75 years in good health.

The V and J genes are TRBV7-2 and TRBJ2-7; no reliable D call. Germline CDR1 is SGHTA and CDR2 is FQGNSA. This CDR3 comprises 13 residues. V dropped 5 bases and J dropped 3 bases, with 11 bases sitting between them. The CDR3 DNA reads as TGTGCCAGCAGCACCTTCCTATACTACGAGCAGTACTTC. Amino acids: CASSTFLYYEQYF.

The rearrangement joins TRBV18 to TRBJ2-4, with 7 bases that match TRBD1. V gave up 3 bases and J gave up 3 bases; unmatched junction bases: 8. The V gene's germline CDR1 is KGHSH and CDR2 LQKENI. The CDR3 is 16 residues long. The CDR3 DNA reads as TGTGCCAGCTCACCCATCGGACAGGCTAGCAAAAACATTCAGTACTTC. It yields the protein CASSPIGQASKNIQYF.

The chain couples TRBV29-1 to TRBJ2-7; D possibly uses TRBD1 or TRBD2 (5 bases each). The germline gives CDR1 SQVTM, CDR2 ANQGSEA. Trimming cost V 7 bases and J 7 bases, with 26 bases left between them. The CDR3 loop spans 15 amino acids. The CDR3 bases are TGCAGCGGGATTAGCGAGTGGGGCTCCAACAATGAGCAGTACTTC. This sequence encodes CSGISEWGSNNEQYF.

The V and J genes are TRBV5-1 and TRBJ2-3, with 7 nucleotides matching TRBD1. Germline V gives CDR1 SGHRS, CDR2 YFSETQ. V gave up 7 bases and J gave up 2 bases; unmatched junction bases: 4. The CDR3 spans 13 residues. The CDR3 sequence is CASGDRLTDTQYF. The DNA of the CDR3 is TGCGCCAGCGGGGACAGACTCACAGATACGCAGTATTTT.

This clonotype was seen more than once but under ten times. The chain carries TRBV7-8 and TRBJ2-5; D gene unclear. CDR1 is SGHVS, CDR2 FQNEAQ, per germline. Trimming stripped 2 bases from V and 4 bases from J, with 11 bases between. This CDR3 comprises 14 residues. The CDR3: CASSLQPGRETQYF. In DNA form, the CDR3 reads TGTGCCAGCAGCTTACAGCCAGGCCGAGAGACCCAGTACTTC.

This clonotype was counted between two and nine times. The gene calls are TRBV6-6 and TRBJ2-5; tentatively, D is TRBD1 (5 bases). Germline assignment: CDR1 MNHNY and CDR2 SVGAGI (reference sequence). V was shortened by 0 bases and J by 5 bases, with 10 bases between the two germline ends. This CDR3 is built from 14 residues. The CDR3 sequence: CASSYSRVGETQYF. The CDR3 DNA reads TGTGCCAGCAGTTACTCCAGGGTAGGCGAGACCCAGTACTTC.

CDR3 in DNA: TGTGCCAGCAGCCAAGGGTGGGCCATTGATCAGCCCCAGCATTTT. It yields the protein CASSQGWAIDQPQHF. V and J are TRBV3-1 and TRBJ1-5; D remains unclear. The germline V and J ends were trimmed by 1 base and 5 bases, with 12 bases remaining between them. The germline V gene encodes CDR1 LGHDT and CDR2 YNNKEL (reference sequence). This CDR3 contains 15 residues.

The chain carries TRBV4-1 and TRBJ1-1; 7 bases agree with TRBD1. V shed 0 bases, J shed 11 bases, and the junction held 9 bases outside the gene matches. The CDR3 covers 14 residues. Germline V gene lookup returns CDR1 MGHRA and CDR2 YSYEKL. CDR3: CASSQDERGRMAFF. The CDR3, as DNA: TGCGCCAGCAGCCAAGATGAGAGGGGGCGGATGGCTTTCTTT.

The rearrangement links TRBV12-3 or TRBV12-4 to TRBJ1-6, with 7 bases aligning to TRBD1. The V segment lost 8 bases and the J segment 6 bases; nucleotides outside the gene matches: 13. CDR3 length equals 16 residues. Here the CDR3 reads CASASRSGTVNSPLHF. As DNA, the CDR3 is TGTGCCAGCGCCTCCCGATCCGGGACAGTTAATTCACCCCTCCACTTT.

This chain connects TRBV20-1 to TRBJ2-5; a weak D match, TRBD2 (6 bases). Germline-derived CDR1 and CDR2 are DFQATT and SNEGSKA (reference sequence). The CDR3 is 12 amino acids. V dropped 3 bases and J dropped 4 bases, with 9 bases sitting between them. CDR3 region: CSASRGTETQYF. In nucleotides, the CDR3 is TGCAGTGCTAGTCGGGGGACAGAGACCCAGTACTTC.

This clonotype appeared a single time. The chain recombines TRBV7-2 with TRBJ2-5; 10 nucleotides line up with TRBD2. Germline CDR1 is SGHTA and CDR2 is FQGNSA. V lost 5 bases and J lost 11; bases outside the gene matches: 17. CDR3 size: 16 residues. The CDR3: CASSPPGVAGGNEQYF. The CDR3 DNA reads TGTGCCAGCAGCCCCCCTGGGGTAGCGGGAGGCAATGAGCAGTACTTC.

The chain carries TRBV27 and TRBJ2-1; D is undetermined. This CDR3 contains 13 residues. Trimming left V 9 bases short and J 5 bases short, with 14 bases between. Germline V lookup: CDR1 MNHEY, CDR2 SMNVEV (reference sequence). The CDR3 nucleotides are TGTGCCAGTCGACCATACACAGACAATGAGCAGTTCTTC. Translated, it gives CASRPYTDNEQFF.

This clonotype was detected only a few times. The chain joins TRBV20-1 to TRBJ1-2; 9 bases match TRBD1. This CDR3 has 12 amino acids. The germline V gene has CDR1 DFQATT and CDR2 SNEGSKA (reference sequence). The J segment lost 8 bases and the V segment lost 4 bases, leaving 5 bases of the junction unmatched. CDR3 sequence reads: CSATTGGAGYTF. In DNA, the CDR3 is TGCAGTGCTACTACAGGGGGCGCGGGCTACACCTTC.

The rearrangement uses TRBV4-1 and TRBJ1-2, with 7 positions matching TRBD1. Germline CDR1 MGHRA, CDR2 YSYEKL. Losses at the gene ends were 0 bases for V and 8 bases for J; bases not matched to a gene: 15. CDR3 size: 17 residues. CDR3 loop: CASSQDPMLQGSGGYTF. Written as DNA, the CDR3 is TGCGCCAGCAGCCAAGACCCTATGTTACAGGGGAGCGGAGGCTACACCTTC.

The V and J genes are TRBV4-3 and TRBJ2-3; no clear D. Germline V gene sequence: CDR1 LGHNA, CDR2 YSLEER. The CDR3 sequence is 15 residues long. Deletions cut 2 bases from V and 4 bases from J, with 13 bases between. CDR3 amino acids: CASSQRVGYPDTQYF. CDR3 DNA: TGCGCCAGCAGCCAACGGGTGGGCTATCCAGATACGCAGTATTTT.

The rearrangement uses TRBV20-1 and TRBJ2-7; 9 bases match TRBD1. Germline CDR1 DFQATT, CDR2 SNEGSKA (reference sequence). CDR3 length: 11 amino acids. With 6 bases clipped from V and 7 bases from J, the junction kept 4 bases outside the gene matches. CDR3 protein: CSARTGVEQYF. The CDR3 DNA reads TGCAGTGCCAGGACAGGGGTTGAGCAGTACTTC.

This clonotype was detected a few times. V is TRBV27 and J is TRBJ1-1, with D maybe TRBD1 (5 bases). Trimming shortened V by 2 bases and J by 5 bases, and 12 bases separated the two germline ends. The CDR3 is 14 amino acids. Germline CDR1 reads MNHEY; CDR2 reads SMNVEV (reference sequence). Written as DNA, the CDR3 is TGTGCCAGCAGTTTAGGGGGAGTTGCTACTGAAGCTTTCTTT. It is translated as CASSLGGVATEAFF.

This clonotype was detected a few times. The chain employs TRBV11-2 and TRBJ1-2, with D possibly TRBD1 on 5 matching bases. Germline V gene sequence: CDR1 SGHAT, CDR2 FQNNGV. The CDR3 covers 15 residues. V lost 5 bases and J lost 1, with 14 bases in between. CDR3 sequence reads: CASSHGGGINYGYTF. The CDR3 nucleotides read TGTGCCAGCAGCCACGGGGGGGGGATTAACTATGGCTACACCTTC.

This clonotype has more than one count but fewer than ten. The chain combines TRBV20-1 with TRBJ2-1, with 7 bases that match TRBD2. V shed 0 bases, J shed 8 bases, and the junction held 7 bases outside the gene matches. This CDR3 has 14 residues. Germline CDR1 reads DFQATT; CDR2 reads SNEGSKA (reference sequence). The chain's CDR3 is CSARDPGLVYEQFF. The CDR3 DNA reads TGCAGTGCTAGAGATCCCGGACTAGTTTATGAGCAGTTCTTC.

This clonotype was detected only once. V usage is TRBV6-2 or TRBV6-3 and J usage is TRBJ1-5; tentatively, D is TRBD1 (6 bases). Germline V gene data show CDR1 as MNHEY and CDR2 as SVGEGT. The V gene lost 6 bases and the J gene lost 7 bases, with 13 bases spanning the gap. The CDR3 is made up of 13 amino acids. CDR3 nucleotide sequence: TGTGCCAGCAGCGCAGGGGCTCGACAGCCCCAGCATTTT. It is translated as CASSAGARQPQHF.

The chain recombines TRBV5-1 with TRBJ2-1, with 10 bases aligning to TRBD1. Germline CDR1 is SGHRS and CDR2 is YFSETQ. Unmatched junction bases numbered 5, after V lost 4 bases and J lost 10 bases. CDR3 length: 13 amino acids. CDR3 region: CASSTGQGLEQFF. As DNA, the CDR3 is TGCGCCAGCAGCACGGGACAGGGGCTGGAGCAGTTCTTC.

V and J are TRBV11-2 and TRBJ2-7, with 9 bases matching TRBD1. The trim removed 5 bases at V and 1 base at J, leaving 3 bases unmatched. From germline, CDR1 is SGHAT and CDR2 FQNNGV. This CDR3 is built from 14 residues. CDR3: CASSKQGASYEQYF. In nucleotides, the CDR3 is TGTGCCAGCAGCAAACAGGGGGCTTCCTACGAGCAGTACTTC.

This clonotype appeared a single time. The rearrangement links TRBV3-1 to TRBJ2-1, with D perhaps matching TRBD2 (6 bases). In germline, CDR1 is LGHDT, CDR2 YNNKEL (reference sequence). CDR3 size: 13 residues. Trimming removed 3 bases at V and 5 bases at J, with 8 bases between. CDR3 sequence reads: CASSHWEDNEQFF. Here the CDR3 DNA reads TGTGCCAGCAGCCATTGGGAGGACAATGAGCAGTTCTTC.

This clonotype has more than one count but fewer than ten. The chain combines TRBV12-3 or TRBV12-4 with TRBJ2-1, with 7 bases identical to TRBD1. The CDR3 runs to 15 residues. Trimming cost V 8 bases and J 4 bases; bases outside gene matches: 11. The chain's CDR3 is CASLLERDRYNEQFF. As DNA, the CDR3 is TGTGCCAGCCTCCTCGAACGGGACAGATACAATGAGCAGTTCTTC.

The V call is TRBV7-9, the J call TRBJ2-1; 8 bases line up with TRBD1. J was trimmed by 0 bases and V by 2 bases; bases with no gene match: 15. Germline V gene data show CDR1 as SEHNR and CDR2 as FQNEAQ (reference sequence). The CDR3 is made up of 20 amino acids. The CDR3: CASSLRNLRGPRYSYNEQFF. The CDR3 nucleotides read TGTGCCAGCAGCTTAAGAAACCTCAGGGGGCCACGATACTCCTACAATGAGCAGTTCTTC.

For the CDR3, the DNA is TGTGCCAGCAGTTTATCGAGTGAATTCCCAAGGGGGACTAGGTGGGGGGATGAGCAGTTCTTC. Its protein product is CASSLSSEFPRGTRWGDEQFF. The chain joins TRBV27 to TRBJ2-1, with 8 bases that match TRBD2. The CDR3 has 21 residues. Trimming took 0 bases from V and 8 from J; bases not matched to a gene: 24. Germline assignment: CDR1 MNHEY and CDR2 SMNVEV (reference sequence).

J is TRBJ2-5 and V is TRBV20-1; the D gene is possibly TRBD2 (5 bases). Trimming cost V 3 bases and J 5 bases, with 16 bases left between them. CDR3 length: 14 amino acids. In germline, CDR1 is DFQATT, CDR2 SNEGSKA (reference sequence). This CDR3 reads CSARLVGVRETQYF. CDR3 sequence (DNA): TGCAGTGCTAGGCTGGTGGGAGTCAGGGAGACCCAGTACTTC.